The present T cell receptor (beta chain) was sequenced within a study of T cell repertoires in cytomegalovirus infection. TCRdb itself ran the reads through MiXCR, one entry per CDR3 protein. The sample shows some 440,000 distinct CDR3 sequences, 30% to 40% of them seen only once. Remarks on this clonotype: Relative to the germline gene, one junction end is altered; a read error may explain this.

The receptor was isolated from a human donor in good health (CMV status not recorded). Some clones in this sample may be carry-over from other donors' samples. Sequencing was performed on PBMCs.

The CDR3 loop reads CSSSANYDQYF. The CDR3 coding sequence is TGTTCCAGCAGCGCCAACTACGATCAGTACTTC. The rearrangement links TRBV7-3 to TRBJ2-7; D is unresolved. This CDR3 region has 11 residues. The germline CDR1 and CDR2 sequences are SGHTA and FQGTGA.